The T cell receptor (beta chain) under discussion was sequenced for a study of blood T cell repertoires in COVID-19. Study-level information: Researchers got acute and convalescent COVID-19 samples from the United States, Italy and Spain. From T cells, B-cell-depleted T cells, or PBMCs came the material, which was cDNA or gDNA.

The CDR3 totals 15 residues. Germline CDR1 is SGDLS and CDR2 is YYNGEE. V was cut by 5 bases and J by 4 bases, with 16 bases left in between. Per the original methods: Amplification from reference gene primers served as the basis for estimated nucleated cell counts. Sequencing was performed with immunoSEQ multiplex PCR; in TCRdb, only in-frame clones are kept and a portion is missing. The V and J calls and clone size are taken from that table; D and trimming were inferred from the DNA. Altogether hundreds of thousands of clones are present, roughly 80% being singletons, with the ten largest covering approximately 8.7%.

Input material: peripheral blood. The rearrangement uses TRBV9 and TRBJ1-3; D is possibly TRBD1 (6 bases). The clonotype comes from a woman at least 80 years old with acute or convalescent COVID-19. CDR3 sequence reads: CASSLGGLVGNTIYF. For the CDR3, the DNA is TGTGCCAGCAGTTTAGGGGGTCTGGTGGGAAACACCATATATTTT.